One sample yielded the 3 T cell receptor beta chains listed below, sequenced in a study of blood T cell repertoires in COVID-19. Profiling relied on immunoSEQ multiplex PCR, and the TCRdb table lists in-frame clones only, not all of them. The sample carries 150,000 to 180,000 clones, 70% to 90% recorded once. Sequencing input: peripheral blood. These receptors were taken from a man aged 60 to 69 with COVID-19, enrolled during active disease.

The chain combines TRBV19 with TRBJ1-1; possibly TRBD1 for D (6 bases). The CDR3 is made up of 13 amino acids. V lost 7 bases and J 5 bases, leaving 14 bases between the germline ends. From germline, CDR1 is LNHDA and CDR2 SQIVND (reference sequence). CDR3 in amino acids: CASTLRGTTEAFF. CDR3 coding DNA: TGTGCCAGTACCCTCAGGGGCACTACTGAAGCTTTCTTT.

V usage is TRBV28 and J usage is TRBJ1-2, with 7 bases matching TRBD1. This CDR3 region has 13 residues. Germline values: CDR1 MDHEN, CDR2 SYDVKM. V was clipped by 6 bases and J by 3 bases; unmatched bases: 4. CDR3 in amino acids: CASRTGTDYGYTF. The CDR3 DNA follows: TGTGCCAGCAGGACCGGGACAGACTATGGCTACACCTTC.

A few counts support this clone. The chain combines TRBV30 with TRBJ1-2, with D hard to call. Trimming cost V 4 bases and J 6 bases, with 12 bases left between them. Per the germline V gene, CDR1 is GTSNPN and CDR2 is SVGIG (reference sequence). This CDR3 has 12 residues. The CDR3 region is CAWNGLSNGYTF. For the CDR3, the DNA is TGTGCCTGGAATGGGCTTTCGAATGGCTACACCTTC.